These 6 T cell receptor beta chains share one sample of origin, sequenced in a study of shared clonotypes between healthy human individuals. Measured with immunoSEQ multiplex PCR; TCRdb has only the in-frame clones, and not every one. This table has under 2,000,000 clones, approximately 94% appearing once. Terminally differentiated effector memory CD45RA+ cells were left out of the naive CD8 fraction, which was CD45RO-negative and positively selected for CCR7. The sequencing sample was made of naive CD8+ T cells sorted from blood. The receptors were sampled from a man between 18 and 35 years old in good health.

The chain carries TRBV5-6 and TRBJ1-1; TRBD1 might be the D (5 bases). V lost 0 bases and J 5 bases, leaving 14 bases between the germline ends. The CDR3 has 15 amino acids. The germline V gene has CDR1 SGHDT and CDR2 YYEEEE. The CDR3 sequence is CASSLALRGWTEAFF. CDR3 sequence (DNA): TGTGCCAGCAGCTTGGCCTTGAGGGGTTGGACTGAAGCTTTCTTT.

This chain joins TRBV10-1 and TRBJ1-1; possible D gene TRBD1, 5 bases. Deletions cut 5 bases from V and 0 bases from J, with 13 bases between. CDR3 length equals 15 residues. Germline loops: CDR1 WNHNN, CDR2 SYGVQD (reference sequence). This CDR3 is CASSPRQNLNTEAFF. The CDR3 DNA is TGCGCCAGCAGTCCCAGACAGAACTTGAACACTGAAGCTTTCTTT.

The V gene is TRBV19, the J gene TRBJ1-5; D not resolved. Trimming took 3 bases from V and 6 from J, leaving 12 bases between them. This CDR3 is built from 14 residues. Germline assignment: CDR1 LNHDA and CDR2 SQIVND (reference sequence). The CDR3 here is CASSIPGGFQPQHF. The CDR3 DNA reads TGTGCCAGTAGTATCCCCGGAGGGTTTCAGCCCCAGCATTTT.

On this clone itself: The same CDR3 also results from other DNA sequences found in this sample. This chain uses TRBV27 with TRBJ1-1; possible D gene TRBD1, 5 bases. CDR1 is MNHEY, CDR2 SMNVEV, per germline (reference sequence). Trimming removed 3 bases at V and 4 bases at J, with 15 bases between. This CDR3 has 15 residues. CDR3 amino acids: CASSLSRGGGTEAFF. Written as DNA, the CDR3 is TGTGCCAGCAGTTTGAGCCGGGGCGGTGGCACTGAAGCTTTCTTT.

The chain joins TRBV9 to TRBJ2-5, with 14 bases fitting TRBD2. CDR3 length: 17 residues. V dropped 4 bases and J dropped 5; count of bases not matched to a gene: 10. CDR1 and CDR2 (germline): SGDLS, YYNGEE. The CDR3 DNA reads TGTGCCAGCAGCCCCCGGGGACTAGCGGGGGTTGGGGAGACCCAGTACTTC. Amino acids: CASSPRGLAGVGETQYF.

V and J are TRBV6-1 and TRBJ1-1; D not certain. The V gene lost 4 bases and the J gene lost 6 bases, with 12 bases spanning the gap. Germline V gives CDR1 MNHNS, CDR2 SASEGT. CDR3 length equals 13 residues. The CDR3 DNA follows: TGTGCCAGCAGTGTTTCCAGGTGGGCTGAAGCTTTCTTT. Its translation is CASSVSRWAEAFF.